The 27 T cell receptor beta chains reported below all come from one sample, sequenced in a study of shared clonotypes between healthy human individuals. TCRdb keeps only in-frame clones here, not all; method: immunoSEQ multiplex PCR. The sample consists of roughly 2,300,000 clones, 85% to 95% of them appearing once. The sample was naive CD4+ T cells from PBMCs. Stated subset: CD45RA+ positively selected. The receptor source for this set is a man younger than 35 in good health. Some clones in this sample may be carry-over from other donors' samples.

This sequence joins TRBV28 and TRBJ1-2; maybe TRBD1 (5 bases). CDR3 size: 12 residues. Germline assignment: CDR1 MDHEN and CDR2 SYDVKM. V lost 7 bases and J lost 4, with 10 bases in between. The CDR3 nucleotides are TGTGCCAGCACCTGGGGGGGCTATGGCTACACCTTC. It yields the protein CASTWGGYGYTF.

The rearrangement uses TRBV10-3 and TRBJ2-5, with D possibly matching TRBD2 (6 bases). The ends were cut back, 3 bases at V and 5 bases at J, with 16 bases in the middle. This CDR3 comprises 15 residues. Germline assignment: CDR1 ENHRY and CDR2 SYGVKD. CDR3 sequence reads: CAISDPGTLDETQYF. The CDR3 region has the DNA TGTGCCATCAGTGACCCCGGGACTTTGGATGAGACCCAGTACTTC.

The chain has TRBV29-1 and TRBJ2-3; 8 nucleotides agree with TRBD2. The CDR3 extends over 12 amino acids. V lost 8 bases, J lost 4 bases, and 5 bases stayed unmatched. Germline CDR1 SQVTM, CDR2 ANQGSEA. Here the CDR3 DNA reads TGCAGCTTGACGGGGGGGGCAGATACGCAGTATTTT. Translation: CSLTGGADTQYF.

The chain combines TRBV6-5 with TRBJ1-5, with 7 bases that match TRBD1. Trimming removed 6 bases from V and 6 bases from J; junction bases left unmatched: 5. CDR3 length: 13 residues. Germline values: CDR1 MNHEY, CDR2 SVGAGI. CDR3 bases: TGTGCCAGCAGCATGACAGGGCTTCAGCCCCAGCATTTT. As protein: CASSMTGLQPQHF.

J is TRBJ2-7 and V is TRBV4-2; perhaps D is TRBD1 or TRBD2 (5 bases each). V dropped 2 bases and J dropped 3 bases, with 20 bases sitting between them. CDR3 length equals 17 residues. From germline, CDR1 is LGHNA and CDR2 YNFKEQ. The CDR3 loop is CASSQNRGVRFLYEQYF. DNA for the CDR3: TGTGCCAGCAGCCAAAATAGAGGGGTCAGGTTCCTCTACGAGCAGTACTTC.

The CDR3 is CASSLDASGTNTGELFF. CDR3 coding DNA: TGTGCCAGCAGCTTGGACGCCAGCGGAACGAACACCGGGGAGCTGTTTTTT. The rearrangement links TRBV5-4 to TRBJ2-2; a possible D gene is TRBD2 (5 bases). Germline V gene data show CDR1 as SGHNT and CDR2 as YYREEE (reference sequence). The CDR3 runs 17 residues. Trimming stripped 0 bases from V and 0 bases from J, with 12 bases between.

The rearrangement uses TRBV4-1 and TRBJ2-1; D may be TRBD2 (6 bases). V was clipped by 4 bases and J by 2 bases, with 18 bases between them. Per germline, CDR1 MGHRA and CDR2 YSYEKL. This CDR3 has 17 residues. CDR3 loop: CASSPAAAGPAYNEQFF. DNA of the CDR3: TGCGCCAGCAGCCCCGCCGCCGCGGGACCTGCCTACAATGAGCAGTTCTTC.

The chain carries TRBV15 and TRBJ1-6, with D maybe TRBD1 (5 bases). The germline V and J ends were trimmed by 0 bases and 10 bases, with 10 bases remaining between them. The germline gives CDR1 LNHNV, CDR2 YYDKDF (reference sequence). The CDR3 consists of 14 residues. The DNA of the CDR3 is TGTGCCACCAGCAGAGATTTTCGGGGCTCACCCCTCCACTTT. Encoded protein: CATSRDFRGSPLHF.

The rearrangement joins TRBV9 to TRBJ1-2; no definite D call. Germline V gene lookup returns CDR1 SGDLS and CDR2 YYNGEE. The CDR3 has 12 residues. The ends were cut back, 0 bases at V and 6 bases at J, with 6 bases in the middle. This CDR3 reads CASSVVAHGYTF. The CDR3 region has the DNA TGTGCCAGCAGCGTAGTGGCCCATGGCTACACCTTC.

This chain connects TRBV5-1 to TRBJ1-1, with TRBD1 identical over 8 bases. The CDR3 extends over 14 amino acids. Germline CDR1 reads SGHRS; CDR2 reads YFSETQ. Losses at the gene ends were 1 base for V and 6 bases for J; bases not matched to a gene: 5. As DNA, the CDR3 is TGCGCCAGCAGCTTGCAGGGGGCAAGTCCTGAAGCTTTCTTT. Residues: CASSLQGASPEAFF. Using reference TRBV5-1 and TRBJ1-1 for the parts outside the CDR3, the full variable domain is KAGVTQTPRYLIKTRGQQVTLSCSPISGHRSVSWYQQTPGQGLQFLFEYFSETQRNKGNFPGRFSGRQFSNSRSEMNVSTLELGDSALYLCASSLQGASPEAFFGQGTRLTVV.

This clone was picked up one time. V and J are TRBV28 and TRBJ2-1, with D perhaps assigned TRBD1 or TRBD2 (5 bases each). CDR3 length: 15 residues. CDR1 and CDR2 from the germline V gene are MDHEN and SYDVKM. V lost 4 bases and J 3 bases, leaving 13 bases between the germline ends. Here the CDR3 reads CASSWAGRGYNEQFF. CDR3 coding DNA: TGTGCCAGCAGTTGGGCGGGTAGGGGCTACAATGAGCAGTTCTTC.

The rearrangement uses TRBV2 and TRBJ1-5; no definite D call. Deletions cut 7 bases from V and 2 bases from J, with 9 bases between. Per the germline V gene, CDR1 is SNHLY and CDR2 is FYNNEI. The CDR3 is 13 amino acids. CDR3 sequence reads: CASKGGGNQPQHF. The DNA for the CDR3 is TGTGCCAGCAAGGGCGGTGGCAATCAGCCCCAGCATTTT.

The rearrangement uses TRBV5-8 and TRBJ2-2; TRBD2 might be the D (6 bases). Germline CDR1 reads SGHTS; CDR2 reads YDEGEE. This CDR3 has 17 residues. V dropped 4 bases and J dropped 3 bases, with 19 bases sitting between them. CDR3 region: CASSPRAGRDYTGELFF. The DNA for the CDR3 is TGTGCCAGCAGCCCTCGAGCGGGTCGAGACTACACCGGGGAGCTGTTTTTT.

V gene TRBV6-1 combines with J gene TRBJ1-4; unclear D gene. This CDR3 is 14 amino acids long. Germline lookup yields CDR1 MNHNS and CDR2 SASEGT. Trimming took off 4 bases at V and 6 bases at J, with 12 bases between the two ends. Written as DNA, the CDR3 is TGTGCCAGCAGTGCCCCGGGAAGAGATGAAAAACTGTTTTTT. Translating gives CASSAPGRDEKLFF.

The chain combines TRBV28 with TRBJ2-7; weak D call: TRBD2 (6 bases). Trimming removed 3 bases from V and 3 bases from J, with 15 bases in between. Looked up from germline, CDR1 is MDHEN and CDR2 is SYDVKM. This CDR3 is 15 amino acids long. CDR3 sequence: CASSFRWGGGYEQYF. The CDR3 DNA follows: TGTGCCAGCAGTTTTCGTTGGGGAGGAGGCTACGAGCAGTACTTC.

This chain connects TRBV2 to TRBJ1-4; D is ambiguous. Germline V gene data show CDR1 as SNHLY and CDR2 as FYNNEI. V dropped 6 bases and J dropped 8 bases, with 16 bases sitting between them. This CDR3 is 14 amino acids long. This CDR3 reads CASRGEVSYEKLFF. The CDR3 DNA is TGTGCCAGCAGAGGTGAAGTGTCGTACGAAAAACTGTTTTTT.

The CDR3 nucleotides read TGCACCAGCAGCCCAGCTGGGACCAACACCGGGGAGCTGTTTTTT. Translation: CTSSPAGTNTGELFF. The chain has TRBV1 and TRBJ2-2. TRBV1 is a recognized pseudogene. This CDR3 contains 15 residues.

The CDR3 reads CASSQRGSYEQYF. CDR3 nucleotide sequence: TGCGCCAGCAGTCAGAGGGGGTCCTACGAGCAGTACTTC. The J gene is TRBJ2-7, the V gene TRBV5-1, with D maybe TRBD1 (6 bases). This CDR3 has 13 residues. CDR1 and CDR2 (germline): SGHRS, YFSETQ. V lost 5 bases to trimming and J lost 1 base, with 10 bases between them.

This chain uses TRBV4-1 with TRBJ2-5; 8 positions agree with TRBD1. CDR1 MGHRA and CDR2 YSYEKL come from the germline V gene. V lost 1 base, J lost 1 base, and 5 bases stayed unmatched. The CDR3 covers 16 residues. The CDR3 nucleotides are TGCGCCAGCAGCCAAGGGCCCGACAGGGGCCAAGAGACCCAGTACTTC. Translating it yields CASSQGPDRGQETQYF.

CDR3 loop: CSVGHRASYNEQFF. In DNA form, the CDR3 reads TGCAGCGTTGGTCACAGGGCTAGTTACAATGAGCAGTTCTTC. This chain joins TRBV29-1 and TRBJ2-1; D might be TRBD1 (6 bases). Trimming removed 4 bases from V and 4 bases from J, with 14 bases in between. The germline V gene encodes CDR1 SQVTM and CDR2 ANQGSEA. The CDR3 covers 14 residues.

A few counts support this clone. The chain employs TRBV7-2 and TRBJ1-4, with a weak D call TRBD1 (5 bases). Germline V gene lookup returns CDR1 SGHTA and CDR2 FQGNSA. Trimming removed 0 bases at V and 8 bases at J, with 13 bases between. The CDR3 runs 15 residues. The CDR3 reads CASSLAGTGEEKLFF. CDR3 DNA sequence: TGTGCCAGCAGCTTAGCGGGGACGGGAGAAGAAAAACTGTTTTTT.

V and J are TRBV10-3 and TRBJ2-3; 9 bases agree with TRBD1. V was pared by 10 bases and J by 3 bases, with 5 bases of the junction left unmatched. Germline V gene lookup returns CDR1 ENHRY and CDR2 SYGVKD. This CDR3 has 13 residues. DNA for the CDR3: TGTGCCACTGGACAGGGGTTGACAGATACGCAGTATTTT. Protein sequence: CATGQGLTDTQYF.

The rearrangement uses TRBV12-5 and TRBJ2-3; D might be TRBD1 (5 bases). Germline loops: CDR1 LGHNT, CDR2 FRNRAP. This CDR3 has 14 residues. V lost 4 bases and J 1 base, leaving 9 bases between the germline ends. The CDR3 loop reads CASGWAGRTDTQYF. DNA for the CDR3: TGTGCTAGTGGTTGGGCAGGGCGCACAGATACGCAGTATTTT.

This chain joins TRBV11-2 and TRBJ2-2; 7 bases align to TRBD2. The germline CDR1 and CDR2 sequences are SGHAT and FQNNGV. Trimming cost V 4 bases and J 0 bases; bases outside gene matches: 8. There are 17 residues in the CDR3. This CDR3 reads CASSSWGLAANTGELFF. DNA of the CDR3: TGTGCCAGCAGCTCCTGGGGTCTAGCGGCGAACACCGGGGAGCTGTTTTTT.

CDR3 DNA: TGTGCCAGCAGGGAATACAGGGGGTCGGGCGAGCAGTACTTC. Its protein product is CASREYRGSGEQYF. The gene calls are TRBV28 and TRBJ2-7, with 8 nucleotides matching TRBD1. The V and J ends lost 6 bases and 6 bases, in that order; junction bases with no gene match: 10. The CDR3 has 14 amino acids. Looked up from germline, CDR1 is MDHEN and CDR2 is SYDVKM. The full variable domain, completed using reference TRBV28 and TRBJ2-7, is DVKVTQSSRYLVKRTGEKVFLECVQDMDHENMFWYRQDPGLGLRLIYFSYDVKMKEKGDIPEGYSVSREKKERFSLILESASTNQTSMYLCASREYRGSGEQYFGPGTRLTVT.

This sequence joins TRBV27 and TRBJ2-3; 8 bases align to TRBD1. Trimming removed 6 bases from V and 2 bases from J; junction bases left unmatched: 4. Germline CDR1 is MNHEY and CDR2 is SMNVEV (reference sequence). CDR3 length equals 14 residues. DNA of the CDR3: TGTGCCAGCAGGGGACAGGCTCTCACAGATACGCAGTATTTT. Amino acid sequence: CASRGQALTDTQYF.

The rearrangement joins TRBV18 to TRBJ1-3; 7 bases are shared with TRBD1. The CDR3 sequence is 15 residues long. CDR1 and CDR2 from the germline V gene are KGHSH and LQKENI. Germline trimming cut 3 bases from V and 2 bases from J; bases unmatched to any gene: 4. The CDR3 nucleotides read TGTGCCAGCTCACCCCGGGACAGTACTGGAAACACCATATATTTT. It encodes CASSPRDSTGNTIYF.